The 23 T cell receptor beta chains below were found in one sample sequenced in a study of PD-1 blockade in classical Hodgkin lymphoma. Time point of the sample: cycle 4 day 1 (C4D1), after 6 weeks of nivolumab. After autologous stem cell transplantation all patients relapsed, and prior brentuximab vedotin exposure differed between cohorts. Applied to thawed PBMCs, magnetic negative selection was the method used to isolate CD8+ T cells. Using immunoSEQ multiplex PCR, the repertoire was profiled, and TCRdb retains in-frame clones only, with some absent. This repertoire shows about 20,000 clones, more than 75% found once; its top ten account for around 7.8%. Material: CD8+ T cells from blood, obtained before the fourth cycle of nivolumab. The receptors here all came from a human donor with classical Hodgkin lymphoma.

The chain carries TRBV14 and TRBJ2-7, with D unresolved. Germline V gene data show CDR1 as SGHDN and CDR2 as FVKESK. The CDR3 consists of 16 residues. V was cut by 3 bases and J by 3 bases, with 18 bases left in between. CDR3 region: CASSQLPRQTFYEQYF. CDR3 bases: TGTGCCAGCAGCCAGCTCCCTAGGCAGACCTTCTACGAGCAGTACTTC.

The gene calls are TRBV12-5 and TRBJ1-1; D remains ambiguous. V lost 0 bases, J lost 7 bases, and 9 bases lay in between. CDR3 length equals 13 residues. CDR1 is LGHNT and CDR2 is FRNRAP in the germline V gene. This chain's CDR3 is CASGLVLGGEAFF. CDR3 nucleotides: TGTGCTAGTGGTTTGGTACTTGGTGGTGAAGCTTTCTTT.

This chain links TRBV14 with TRBJ1-1; the match to TRBD1 covers 12 bases. This CDR3 contains 15 residues. Germline trimming cut 4 bases from V and 4 bases from J; bases unmatched to any gene: 4. Germline CDR1 and CDR2: SGHDN and FVKESK. The CDR3 sequence is CASSLGQGAVTEAFF. CDR3 nucleotides: TGTGCCAGCAGCCTGGGACAGGGGGCCGTCACTGAAGCTTTCTTT.

This clone was detected only once. The rearrangement uses TRBV7-9 and TRBJ2-3; 8 bases agree with TRBD2. The CDR3 has 15 residues. Germline trimming cut 3 bases from V and 1 base from J; bases unmatched to any gene: 3. Germline values: CDR1 SEHNR, CDR2 FQNEAQ (reference sequence). The CDR3 spells CASSFVRGGTDTQYF. The CDR3 DNA sequence: TGTGCCAGCAGCTTCGTGCGGGGGGGCACAGATACGCAGTATTTT. Complete variable domain (other parts from reference TRBV7-9 and TRBJ2-3): DTGVSQNPRHKITKRGQNVTFRCDPISEHNRLYWYRQTLGQGPEFLTYFQNEAQLEKSRLLSDRFSAERPKGSFSTLEIQRTEQGDSAMYLCASSFVRGGTDTQYFGPGTRLTVL.

The chain has TRBV4-3 and TRBJ2-7; D not resolved. Germline CDR1 reads LGHNA; CDR2 reads YSLEER. The CDR3 runs 15 residues. V was cut by 0 bases and J by 3 bases, with 12 bases left in between. The chain's CDR3 is CASSQDSRQYYEQYF. CDR3 DNA: TGCGCCAGCAGCCAAGATAGTCGGCAGTACTACGAGCAGTACTTC.

V and J are TRBV7-2 and TRBJ1-1; TRBD1 aligns across 7 bases. CDR1 SGHTA and CDR2 FQGNSA come from the germline V gene. This CDR3 is built from 15 residues. With 0 bases clipped from V and 4 bases from J, the junction kept 5 bases outside the gene matches. In DNA, the CDR3 is TGTGCCAGCAGCTTAGCGCACAGGGGAGGCACTGAAGCTTTCTTT. Translating it yields CASSLAHRGGTEAFF.

The V and J genes are TRBV2 and TRBJ2-5; D not certain. Germline CDR1 and CDR2: SNHLY and FYNNEI. The CDR3 consists of 12 residues. V gave up 11 bases and J gave up 4 bases, with 14 bases separating them. The CDR3 coding sequence is TGTGCCGGCCTCAGGACCCCAGAGACCCAGTACTTC. Its protein product is CAGLRTPETQYF. The variable domain in full, with the rest retrieved from reference TRBV2 and TRBJ2-5, is EPEVTQTPSHQVTQMGQEVILRCVPISNHLYFYWYRQILGQKVEFLVSFYNNEISEKSEIFDDQFSVERPDGSNFTLKIRSTKLEDSAMYFCAGLRTPETQYFGPGTRLLVL.

The chain recombines TRBV9 with TRBJ2-4; the match to TRBD2 covers 7 bases. V trimming: 3 bases; J trimming: 1 base; junction bases outside the gene matches: 4. CDR1 and CDR2 from the germline V gene are SGDLS and YYNGEE. The CDR3 has 15 amino acids. Here the CDR3 DNA reads TGTGCCAGCAGCGCCGGGGGAGGGGCCAAAAACATTCAGTACTTC. It translates to CASSAGGGAKNIQYF.

The chain carries TRBV4-1 and TRBJ1-1; 9 bases are shared with TRBD1. Unmatched junction bases numbered 7, after V lost 4 bases and J lost 7 bases. Germline CDR1 and CDR2: MGHRA and YSYEKL. The CDR3 runs 14 residues. CDR3 DNA sequence: TGCGCCAGCAGCCTTACAGGGGGCGACCTTGAAGCTTTCTTT. It codes for CASSLTGGDLEAFF.

The CDR3 loop reads CASSRVQTGNSPLHF. The DNA of the CDR3 is TGTGCCAGCAGCCGGGTACAAACAGGAAATTCACCCCTCCACTTT. This chain uses TRBV11-2 with TRBJ1-6; tentative D call: TRBD1 (5 bases). The germline CDR1 and CDR2 sequences are SGHAT and FQNNGV. CDR3 length equals 15 residues. V lost 5 bases, J lost 7 bases, and 15 bases lay in between.

The chain has TRBV28 and TRBJ2-3; D is unclear. With 10 bases removed from V and 0 bases from J, the gap between germline ends came to 14 bases. This CDR3 has 14 amino acids. CDR1 and CDR2 (germline): MDHEN, SYDVKM. The CDR3 here is CATEVGQSTDTQYF. DNA for the CDR3: TGTGCCACCGAAGTCGGGCAGAGCACAGATACGCAGTATTTT.

CDR3 sequence: CASSLEGLGAFF. The CDR3 bases are TGTGCCAGCAGCTTGGAGGGATTGGGGGCTTTCTTT. The J gene is TRBJ1-1, the V gene TRBV5-6; D is uncertain. Germline values: CDR1 SGHDT, CDR2 YYEEEE. V was cut by 0 bases and J by 11 bases, with 11 bases left in between. The CDR3 is 12 residues long.

V gene TRBV7-8 combines with J gene TRBJ1-2; no reliable D call. Per germline, CDR1 SGHVS and CDR2 FQNEAQ. Trimming pared 4 bases from V and 3 bases from J, leaving 12 bases between. The CDR3 runs 14 residues. CDR3 in DNA: TGTGCCAGCAGCTCCCCCACCGGCCACTATGGCTACACCTTC. Protein sequence: CASSSPTGHYGYTF.

This chain uses TRBV11-2 with TRBJ2-5; 11 nucleotides match TRBD2. V was clipped by 3 bases and J by 2 bases; unmatched bases: 8. Germline lookup yields CDR1 SGHAT and CDR2 FQNNGV. The CDR3 runs 17 residues. The CDR3 protein is CASSLGPASGRQETQYF. The CDR3 DNA follows: TGTGCCAGCAGCTTGGGGCCGGCTAGCGGGAGGCAAGAGACCCAGTACTTC.

This sequence joins TRBV6-5 and TRBJ1-4; D gene ambiguous. The CDR3 contains 14 residues. Looked up from germline, CDR1 is MNHEY and CDR2 is SVGAGI. V lost 4 bases and J lost 0, with 6 bases in between. In DNA form, the CDR3 reads TGTGCCAGCAGTTCACATGCAACTAATGAAAAACTGTTTTTT. Translating gives CASSSHATNEKLFF.

The rearrangement links TRBV19 to TRBJ1-6; maybe TRBD1 (5 bases). CDR3 length: 15 residues. Trimming left V 1 base short and J 6 bases short, with 10 bases between. The germline CDR1 and CDR2 sequences are LNHDA and SQIVND (reference sequence). The CDR3 region has the DNA TGTGCCAGTAGTATAGTTCAGGGACTTAATTCACCCCTCCACTTT. This encodes CASSIVQGLNSPLHF.

This clone rates as medium-sized. The chain joins TRBV4-2 to TRBJ2-7; tentatively, D is TRBD2 (6 bases). There are 17 residues in the CDR3. V lost 3 bases and J 1 base, leaving 19 bases between the germline ends. Germline CDR1 reads LGHNA; CDR2 reads YNFKEQ. CDR3 sequence: CASSQEEGLSSSYEQYF. DNA of the CDR3: TGTGCCAGCAGCCAGGAGGAGGGACTTTCCTCTTCCTACGAGCAGTACTTC.

The rearrangement joins TRBV18 to TRBJ2-3; 11 bases agree with TRBD2. Germline loops: CDR1 KGHSH, CDR2 LQKENI. The V gene end was trimmed by 3 bases and the J gene end by 4 bases; junction bases not matched to a gene: 12. This CDR3 is 18 amino acids long. The CDR3: CASSPGGLADLGPDTQYF. As DNA, the CDR3 is TGTGCCAGCTCACCGGGGGGACTAGCGGACCTAGGCCCAGATACGCAGTATTTT. The complete variable domain, with remaining parts taken from reference TRBV18 and TRBJ2-3, reads NAGVMQNPRHLVRRRGQEARLRCSPMKGHSHVYWYRQLPEEGLKFMVYLQKENIIDESGMPKERFSAEFPKEGPSILRIQQVVRGDSAAYFCASSPGGLADLGPDTQYFGPGTRLTVL.

The CDR3 reads CASSLWGNYGYTF. The DNA of the CDR3 is TGTGCCAGCAGCTTATGGGGCAACTATGGCTACACCTTC. The chain combines TRBV7-2 with TRBJ1-2; possibly TRBD1 for D (5 bases). Germline assignment: CDR1 SGHTA and CDR2 FQGNSA. There are 13 residues in the CDR3. V gave up 2 bases and J gave up 2 bases, with 6 bases separating them.

The V call is TRBV18, the J call TRBJ2-2; D is perhaps TRBD1 (5 bases). Germline-derived CDR1 and CDR2 are KGHSH and LQKENI. Trimming left V 5 bases short and J 4 bases short, with 8 bases between. The CDR3 loop spans 13 amino acids. Here the CDR3 DNA reads TGTGCCAGCTCATACACAGGCACCGGGGAGCTGTTTTTT. Protein sequence: CASSYTGTGELFF.

This clone qualifies as medium-sized. The chain recombines TRBV15 with TRBJ1-5; D is unresolved. This CDR3 comprises 13 residues. Looked up from germline, CDR1 is LNHNV and CDR2 is YYDKDF (reference sequence). Trimming removed 4 bases from V and 0 bases from J, with 4 bases in between. The CDR3 region has the DNA TGTGCCACCAGCACAGTTAGCAATCAGCCCCAGCATTTT. It codes for CATSTVSNQPQHF.

The gene calls are TRBV2 and TRBJ2-7; no clear D gene. This CDR3 region has 14 residues. V lost 6 bases and J lost 2, with 14 bases in between. The germline V gene has CDR1 SNHLY and CDR2 FYNNEI. The CDR3 region has the DNA TGTGCCAGCAGCTTGGCAGCCTCCACCTACGAGCAGTACTTC. Translation gives CASSLAASTYEQYF. Full variable domain (missing parts from reference TRBV2 and TRBJ2-7): EPEVTQTPSHQVTQMGQEVILRCVPISNHLYFYWYRQILGQKVEFLVSFYNNEISEKSEIFDDQFSVERPDGSNFTLKIRSTKLEDSAMYFCASSLAASTYEQYFGPGTRLTVT.

About this clone itself: A read error likely explains this, since a far larger clone differs by one base. The chain joins TRBV11-3 to TRBJ1-2; TRBD1 matches at 7 bases. The germline V gene encodes CDR1 SGHNT and CDR2 YENEEA. The CDR3 extends over 14 amino acids. DNA for the CDR3: TGTGCCAGCAGCCTTAACGGGACAGCCTATGGCTGCACCTTC. Its protein is CASSLNGTAYGCTF.